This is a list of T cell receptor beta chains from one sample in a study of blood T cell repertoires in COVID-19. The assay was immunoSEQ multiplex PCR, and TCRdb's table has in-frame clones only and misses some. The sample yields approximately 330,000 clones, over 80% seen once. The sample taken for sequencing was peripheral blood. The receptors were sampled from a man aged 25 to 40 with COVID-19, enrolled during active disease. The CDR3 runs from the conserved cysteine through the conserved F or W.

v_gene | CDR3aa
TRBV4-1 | CASSPDPLTSGGPGTYQETQYF
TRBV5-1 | CASSSGQGLNTEAFF
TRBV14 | CASSQTSGTGQFF
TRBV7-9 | CASSLAGEYNEQFF
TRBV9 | CASSPSPGTAPGELFF
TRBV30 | CAWSQQGRETQYF
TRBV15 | CATSRDSSDFTEAFF
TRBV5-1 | CASSLTGIPSSGNTIYF
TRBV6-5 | CASSYLGQGVTFEAFF
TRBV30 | CAWSVRVFGNSPLHF
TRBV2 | CASKRQGVDQPQHF
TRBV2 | CASRVAGVDTGELFF
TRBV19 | CASSVGGASYGYTF
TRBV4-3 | CASSQDDRPGILTDTQYF
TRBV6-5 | CASSYSNRPLHF
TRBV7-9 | CASSLVQGGEQFF
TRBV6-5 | CASSTPGQAKGYTF
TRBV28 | CASRPGLAITDEQYF
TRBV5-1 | CASSLGTGPPWEQYF
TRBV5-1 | CASSPAGQGNTIYF
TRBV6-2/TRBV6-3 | CASSWGRQQTGELFF
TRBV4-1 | CASSQRVGTAFDQPQHF
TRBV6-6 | CASSYPLAATGELFF
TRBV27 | CASSFVGTGYQPQHF
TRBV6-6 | CASSYTGRDQPQHF
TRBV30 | CAWSPTTYEQYF
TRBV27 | CASSWTSKGVNTEAFF